This TCR beta chain comes out of a study of Graves' ophthalmopathy and Graves' hyperthyroidism. The CDR3 is 15 residues long. Trimming pared 4 bases from V and 2 bases from J, leaving 15 bases between. Germline values: CDR1 LGHDT, CDR2 YNNKEL (reference sequence). RNA served as the template for amplifying TCR beta CDR3 regions. The workflow started with a first-round RT-PCR run with HTBI primers and then moved on to a second-round multiplex PCR. TCRdb recomputed calls from the multiplex PCR reads with MiXCR, one row per CDR3 protein. The sample carries fewer than 650,000 distinct CDR3 sequences, 20% to 25% recorded once.

This TCR came from a woman aged 18 to 35 with stable Graves' hyperthyroidism. Some clones in this sample may be carry-over from other donors' samples. The J gene is TRBJ2-7, the V gene TRBV3-1; perhaps TRBD1 as D (6 bases). Sequenced sample: peripheral blood. As DNA, the CDR3 is TGTGCCAGCAGCCCACCCGGGACATCCCCCTACGAGCAGTACTTC. This encodes CASSPPGTSPYEQYF.